This TCR beta chain comes out of a study of shared clonotypes between healthy human individuals. On the study more broadly: The people who gave samples were two women and a few men aged 18 to 49. Donors had three CD4 naive, three CD4 memory, two CD8 naive and one CD8 memory plate apiece. Study outcomes and limitations: Limitation of the genetic and exposure-history diversity represented came from the few donors. Sampling used blood alone; tissue repertoires probably differ.

As regards this clone: Its antigen remains unknown.

Repertoires were generated with immunoSEQ multiplex PCR, while TCRdb's copy carries only in-frame clones and drops some. The sample has a few hundred thousand clones; 73% are singletons. CDR1 is SGHAT and CDR2 is FQNNGV in the germline V gene. This CDR3 has 15 amino acids. The V end was cut by 6 bases, the J end by 2 bases, with 17 bases between. The specimen was memory CD4+ T cells sorted from blood. Stated subset: CD45RA-negative fraction. This TCR came from a man aged 25-45 years in good health. The chain combines TRBV11-2 with TRBJ2-7; maybe TRBD2 (6 bases). The CDR3 nucleotides read TGTGCCAGCAGACCGAGCGGGTTACTAGCCTACGAGCAGTACTTC. This gives the protein CASRPSGLLAYEQYF. The full variable domain, completed using reference TRBV11-2 and TRBJ2-7, is EAGVAQSPRYKIIEKRQSVAFWCNPISGHATLYWYQQILGQGPKLLIQFQNNGVVDDSQLPKDRFSAERLKGVDSTLKIQPAKLEDSAVYLCASRPSGLLAYEQYFGPGTRLTVT.